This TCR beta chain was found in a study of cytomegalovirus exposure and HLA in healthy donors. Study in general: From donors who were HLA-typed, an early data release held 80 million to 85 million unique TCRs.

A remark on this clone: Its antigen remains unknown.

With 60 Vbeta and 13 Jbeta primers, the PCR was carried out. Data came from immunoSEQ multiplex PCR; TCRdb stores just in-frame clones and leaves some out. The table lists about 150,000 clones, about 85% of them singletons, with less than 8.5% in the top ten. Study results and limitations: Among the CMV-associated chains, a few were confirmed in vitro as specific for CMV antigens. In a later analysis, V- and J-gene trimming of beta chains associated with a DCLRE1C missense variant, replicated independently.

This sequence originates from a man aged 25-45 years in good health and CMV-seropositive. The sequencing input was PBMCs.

In nucleotides, the CDR3 is TGTGCCAGCAGCCAAGAAAGTATCAGGGGGCTGAACACTGAAGCTTTCTTT. This sequence encodes CASSQESIRGLNTEAFF. This chain uses TRBV4-2 with TRBJ1-1; 8 bases are a match to TRBD1. Trimming took 0 bases from V and 0 from J; bases not matched to a gene: 6. Germline V lookup: CDR1 LGHNA, CDR2 YNFKEQ. CDR3 size: 17 residues.